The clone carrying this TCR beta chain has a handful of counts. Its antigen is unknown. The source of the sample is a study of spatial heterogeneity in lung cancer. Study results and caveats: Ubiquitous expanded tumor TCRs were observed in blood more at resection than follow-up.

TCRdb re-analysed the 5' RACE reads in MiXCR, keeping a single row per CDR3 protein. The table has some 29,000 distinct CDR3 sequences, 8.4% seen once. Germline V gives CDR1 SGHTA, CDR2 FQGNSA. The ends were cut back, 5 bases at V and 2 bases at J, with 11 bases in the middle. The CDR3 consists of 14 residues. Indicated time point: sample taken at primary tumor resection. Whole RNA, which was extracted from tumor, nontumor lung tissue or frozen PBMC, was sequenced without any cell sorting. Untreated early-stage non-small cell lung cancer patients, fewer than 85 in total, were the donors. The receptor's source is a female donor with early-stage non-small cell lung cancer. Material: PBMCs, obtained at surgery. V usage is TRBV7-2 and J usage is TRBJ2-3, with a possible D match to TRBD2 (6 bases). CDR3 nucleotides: TGTGCCAGCAGCCGGGACTCAAACACAGATACGCAGTATTTT. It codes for CASSRDSNTDTQYF.